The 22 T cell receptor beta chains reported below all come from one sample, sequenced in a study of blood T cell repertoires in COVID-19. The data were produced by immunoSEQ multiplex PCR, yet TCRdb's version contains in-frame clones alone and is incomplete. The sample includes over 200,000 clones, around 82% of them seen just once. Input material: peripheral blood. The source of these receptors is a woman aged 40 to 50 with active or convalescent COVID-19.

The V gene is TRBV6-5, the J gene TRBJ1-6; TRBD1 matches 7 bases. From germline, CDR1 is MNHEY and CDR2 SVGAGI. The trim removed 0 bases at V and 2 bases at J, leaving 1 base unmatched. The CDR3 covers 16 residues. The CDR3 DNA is TGTGCCAGCAGTTACTCTGACAGGGCCTATAATTCACCCCTCCACTTT. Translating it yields CASSYSDRAYNSPLHF.

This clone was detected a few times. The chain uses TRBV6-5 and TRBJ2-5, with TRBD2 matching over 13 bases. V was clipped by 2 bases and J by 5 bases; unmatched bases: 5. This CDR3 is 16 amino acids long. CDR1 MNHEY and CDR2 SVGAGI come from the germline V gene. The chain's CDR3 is CASSYRGLAGPETQYF. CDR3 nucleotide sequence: TGTGCCAGCAGTTACAGGGGACTAGCGGGACCGGAGACCCAGTACTTC.

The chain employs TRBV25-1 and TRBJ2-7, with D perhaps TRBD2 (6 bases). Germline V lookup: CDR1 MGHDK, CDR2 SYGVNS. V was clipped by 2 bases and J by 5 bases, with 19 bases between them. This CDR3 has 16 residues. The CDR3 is CASSERGSGGGDEQYF. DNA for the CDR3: TGTGCCAGCAGTGAACGGGGTAGCGGAGGAGGGGACGAGCAGTACTTC.

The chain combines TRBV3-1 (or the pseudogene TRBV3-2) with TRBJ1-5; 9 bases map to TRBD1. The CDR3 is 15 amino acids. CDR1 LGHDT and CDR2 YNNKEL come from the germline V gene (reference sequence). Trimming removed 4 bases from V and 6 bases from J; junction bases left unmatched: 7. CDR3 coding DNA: TGTGCCAGCAGCCCAGGGACAGGGAGGACTCAGCCCCAGCATTTT. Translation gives CASSPGTGRTQPQHF.

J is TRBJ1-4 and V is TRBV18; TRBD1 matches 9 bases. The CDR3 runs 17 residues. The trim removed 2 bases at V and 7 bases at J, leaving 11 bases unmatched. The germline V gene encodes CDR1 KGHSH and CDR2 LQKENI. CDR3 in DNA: TGTGCCAGCTCACCAATGGGTCCGGGACAGGGCGGTGAAAAACTGTTTTTT. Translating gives CASSPMGPGQGGEKLFF.

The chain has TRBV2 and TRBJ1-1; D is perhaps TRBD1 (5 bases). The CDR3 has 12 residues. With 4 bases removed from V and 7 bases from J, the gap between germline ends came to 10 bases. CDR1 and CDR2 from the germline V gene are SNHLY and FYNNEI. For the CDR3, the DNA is TGTGCCAGCAGTGTGGCAGACAGTGAAGCTTTCTTT. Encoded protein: CASSVADSEAFF.

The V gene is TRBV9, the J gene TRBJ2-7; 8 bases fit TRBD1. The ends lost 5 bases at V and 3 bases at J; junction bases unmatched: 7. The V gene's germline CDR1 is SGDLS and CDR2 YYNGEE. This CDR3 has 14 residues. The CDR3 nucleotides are TGTGCCAGCAGTAAGGGACAGGAAAACTACGAGCAGTACTTC. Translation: CASSKGQENYEQYF.

CDR3 loop: CASSPTSEGGGAYEQYF. The CDR3 nucleotides are TGTGCCAGCAGCCCGACTAGCGAGGGAGGGGGGGCCTACGAGCAGTACTTC. This rearrangement joins TRBV27 to TRBJ2-7, with 8 bases identical to TRBD2. The CDR3 length is 17 residues. Per germline, CDR1 MNHEY and CDR2 SMNVEV (reference sequence). V dropped 6 bases and J dropped 2; count of bases not matched to a gene: 15.

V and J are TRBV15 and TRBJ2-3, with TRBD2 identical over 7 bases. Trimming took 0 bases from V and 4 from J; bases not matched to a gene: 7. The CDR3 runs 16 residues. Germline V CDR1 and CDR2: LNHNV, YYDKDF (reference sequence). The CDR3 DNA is TGTGCCACCAGCAGAGATGGAGGACTAGGGGCAGATACGCAGTATTTT. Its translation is CATSRDGGLGADTQYF. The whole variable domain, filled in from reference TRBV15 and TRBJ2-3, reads DAMVIQNPRYQVTQFGKPVTLSCSQTLNHNVMYWYQQKSSQAPKLLFHYYDKDFNNEADTPDNFQSRRPNTSFCFLDIRSPGLGDTAMYLCATSRDGGLGADTQYFGPGTRLTVL.

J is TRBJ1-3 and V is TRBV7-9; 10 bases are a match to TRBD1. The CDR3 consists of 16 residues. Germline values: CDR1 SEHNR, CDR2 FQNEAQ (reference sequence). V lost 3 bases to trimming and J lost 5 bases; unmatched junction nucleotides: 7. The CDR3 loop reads CASSLTGGWPRNTIYF. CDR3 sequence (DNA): TGTGCCAGCAGCTTGACAGGGGGCTGGCCTAGAAACACCATATATTTT.

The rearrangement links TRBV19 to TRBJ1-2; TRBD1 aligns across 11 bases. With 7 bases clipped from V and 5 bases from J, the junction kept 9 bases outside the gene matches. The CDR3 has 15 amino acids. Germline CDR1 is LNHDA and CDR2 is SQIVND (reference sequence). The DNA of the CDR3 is TGTGCCAGTATCGACCGGACAGGGGGCGGATATGGCTACACCTTC. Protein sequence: CASIDRTGGGYGYTF.

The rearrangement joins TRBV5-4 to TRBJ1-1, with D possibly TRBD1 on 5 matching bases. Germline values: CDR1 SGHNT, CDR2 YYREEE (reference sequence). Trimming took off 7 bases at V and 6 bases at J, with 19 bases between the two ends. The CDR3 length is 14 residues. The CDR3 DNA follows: TGTGCCAGCCAGCGGGACGTGGGGGAACCTGAAGCTTTCTTT. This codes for CASQRDVGEPEAFF.

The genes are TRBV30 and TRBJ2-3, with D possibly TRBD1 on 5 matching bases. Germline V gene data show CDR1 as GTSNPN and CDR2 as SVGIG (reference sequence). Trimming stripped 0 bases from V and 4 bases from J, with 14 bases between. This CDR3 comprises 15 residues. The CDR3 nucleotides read TGTGCCTGGAGTGTACAGCAGGGTCGCGCAGATACGCAGTATTTT. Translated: CAWSVQQGRADTQYF.

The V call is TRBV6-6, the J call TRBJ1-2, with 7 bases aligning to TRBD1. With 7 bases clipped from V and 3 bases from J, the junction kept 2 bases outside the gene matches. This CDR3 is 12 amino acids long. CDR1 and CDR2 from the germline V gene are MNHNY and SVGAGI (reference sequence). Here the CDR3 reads CASTDRDYGYTF. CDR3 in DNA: TGTGCCAGCACCGACAGGGACTATGGCTACACCTTC.

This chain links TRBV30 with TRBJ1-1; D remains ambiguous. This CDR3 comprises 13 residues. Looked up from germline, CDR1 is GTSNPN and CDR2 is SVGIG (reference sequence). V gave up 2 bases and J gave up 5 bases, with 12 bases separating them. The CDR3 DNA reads TGTGCCTGGAGTCGGGTGGCGAGAACTGAAGCTTTCTTT. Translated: CAWSRVARTEAFF.

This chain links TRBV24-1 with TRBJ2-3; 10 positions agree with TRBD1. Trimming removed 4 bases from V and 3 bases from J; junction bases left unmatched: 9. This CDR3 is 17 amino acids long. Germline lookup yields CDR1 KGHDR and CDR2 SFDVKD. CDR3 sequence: CATSETTPGQGTDTQYF. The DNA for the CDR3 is TGTGCCACCAGTGAAACCACACCGGGACAGGGGACAGATACGCAGTATTTT.

The CDR3: CASSSQGAAPGYTF. In DNA, the CDR3 is TGTGCCAGCAGTTCTCAGGGGGCGGCACCTGGCTACACCTTC. This chain connects TRBV28 to TRBJ1-2; 8 nucleotides agree with TRBD1. CDR3 length: 14 amino acids. Trimming at V came to 4 bases and at J to 7 bases, leaving 8 bases not matched to a gene. Germline lookup yields CDR1 MDHEN and CDR2 SYDVKM.

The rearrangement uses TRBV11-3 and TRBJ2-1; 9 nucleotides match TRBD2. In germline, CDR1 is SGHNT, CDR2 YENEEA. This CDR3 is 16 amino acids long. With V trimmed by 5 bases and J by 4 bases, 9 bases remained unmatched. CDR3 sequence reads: CASSLYRLAGYNEQFF. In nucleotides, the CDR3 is TGTGCCAGCAGCCTCTACCGGCTAGCGGGATACAATGAGCAGTTCTTC.

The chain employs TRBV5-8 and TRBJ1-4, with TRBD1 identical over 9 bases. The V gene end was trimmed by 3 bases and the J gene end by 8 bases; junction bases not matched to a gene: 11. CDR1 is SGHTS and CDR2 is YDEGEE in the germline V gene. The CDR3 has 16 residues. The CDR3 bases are TGTGCCAGCAGCTCGGACAGGGGCGCGTCTGGAGAAAAACTGTTTTTT. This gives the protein CASSSDRGASGEKLFF.

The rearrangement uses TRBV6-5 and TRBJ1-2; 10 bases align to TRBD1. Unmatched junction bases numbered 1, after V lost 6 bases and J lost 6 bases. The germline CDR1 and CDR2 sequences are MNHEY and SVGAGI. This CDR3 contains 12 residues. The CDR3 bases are TGTGCCAGCAGGGACAGGGGGAATGGCTACACCTTC. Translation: CASRDRGNGYTF.

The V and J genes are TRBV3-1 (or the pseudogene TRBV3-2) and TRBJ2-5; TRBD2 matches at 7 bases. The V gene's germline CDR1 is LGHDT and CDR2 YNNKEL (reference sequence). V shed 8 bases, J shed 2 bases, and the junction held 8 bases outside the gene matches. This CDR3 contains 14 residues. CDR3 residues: CASAHGGYQETQYF. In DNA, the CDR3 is TGTGCCAGCGCCCACGGGGGGTATCAAGAGACCCAGTACTTC.

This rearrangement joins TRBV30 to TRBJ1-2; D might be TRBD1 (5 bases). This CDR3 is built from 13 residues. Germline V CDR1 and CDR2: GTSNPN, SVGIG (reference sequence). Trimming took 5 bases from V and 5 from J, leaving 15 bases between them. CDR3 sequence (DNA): TGTGCCTGGGAAACAGGACAAATTTATGGCTACACCTTC. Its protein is CAWETGQIYGYTF.